The 13 T cell receptor beta chains in this list originate from one sample, sequenced in a study of OX40 agonist ivuxolimab in advanced cancers. Sequenced by immunoSEQ multiplex PCR; TCRdb stores in-frame clones only, minus some. The sample lists approximately 68,000 clones, roughly nine tenths occurring once. Here the sequenced sample was CD4+ or CD8+ T cells sorted from blood, taken in a trial of the OX40 agonist ivuxolimab. The receptors originated from an adult with an advanced solid tumor such as melanoma, head and neck, liver or kidney cancer.

A single count supports this clone. The V gene is TRBV5-8, the J gene TRBJ1-2, with D tentatively TRBD1 (6 bases). The V gene lost 9 bases and the J gene lost 4 bases, with 22 bases spanning the gap. The germline gives CDR1 SGHTS, CDR2 YDEGEE. The CDR3 is 15 amino acids. The CDR3 sequence is CATRGWGAGPYGYTF. Written as DNA, the CDR3 is TGTGCCACCAGAGGTTGGGGGGCCGGTCCCTATGGCTACACCTTC.

This clone is a singleton in its sample. This rearrangement joins TRBV5-4 to TRBJ2-1; D not resolved. Germline values: CDR1 SGHNT, CDR2 YYREEE (reference sequence). Trimming pared 3 bases from V and 0 bases from J, leaving 13 bases between. There are 16 residues in the CDR3. CDR3 loop: CASSSSPKSSYNEQFF. In DNA form, the CDR3 reads TGTGCCAGCAGCTCCTCTCCTAAGAGCTCCTACAATGAGCAGTTCTTC.

The CDR3 is CASRSTGGAGNTEAFF. The DNA for the CDR3 is TGTGCCAGCAGATCGACAGGGGGCGCTGGGAACACTGAAGCTTTCTTT. V and J are TRBV7-3 and TRBJ1-1; TRBD1 agrees at 10 bases. The CDR3 length is 16 residues. The V gene's germline CDR1 is SGHTA and CDR2 FQGTGA. J was trimmed by 1 base and V by 6 bases; bases with no gene match: 8.

CDR3 sequence: CASRPGQRYSPLHF. In nucleotides, the CDR3 is TGTGCCAGTAGGCCGGGACAGCGTTATTCACCCCTCCACTTT. The chain carries TRBV19 and TRBJ1-6, with TRBD1 identical over 7 bases. Germline assignment: CDR1 LNHDA and CDR2 SQIVND (reference sequence). This CDR3 is built from 14 residues. Losses at the gene ends were 6 bases for V and 8 bases for J; bases not matched to a gene: 7.

The chain links TRBV30 to TRBJ2-7; 9 positions agree with TRBD2. The V segment lost 2 bases and the J segment 0 bases; nucleotides outside the gene matches: 17. Germline CDR1 is GTSNPN and CDR2 is SVGIG (reference sequence). This CDR3 is 19 amino acids long. Written as DNA, the CDR3 is TGTGCCTGGAGTAAACTGGGGGGACTAGCTCTTTTTAGCTCCTACGAGCAGTACTTC. Its translation is CAWSKLGGLALFSSYEQYF. The variable domain in full, completed from reference TRBV30 and TRBJ2-7, reads SQTIHQWPATLVQPVGSPLSLECTVEGTSNPNLYWYRQAAGRGLQLLFYSVGIGQISSEVPQNLSASRPQDRQFILSSKKLLLSDSGFYLCAWSKLGGLALFSSYEQYFGPGTRLTVT.

The chain carries TRBV5-1 and TRBJ2-1, with 14 bases matching TRBD2. Germline V gives CDR1 SGHRS, CDR2 YFSETQ. Trimming took 0 bases from V and 1 from J; bases not matched to a gene: 3. The CDR3 is made up of 18 amino acids. CDR3 coding DNA: TGCGCCAGCAGCTTGGTGACTAGCGGGGGGGCTTCCTACAATGAGCAGTTCTTC. As protein: CASSLVTSGGASYNEQFF.

This chain joins TRBV18 and TRBJ1-1; the D gene is possibly TRBD1 (5 bases). V lost 5 bases and J lost 0, with 7 bases in between. The CDR3 has 13 amino acids. Germline V gives CDR1 KGHSH, CDR2 LQKENI. CDR3 sequence: CASSGALNTEAFF. Written as DNA, the CDR3 is TGTGCCAGCTCAGGGGCCTTGAACACTGAAGCTTTCTTT.

CDR3 nucleotides: TGTGCCAGCAGCCGGGACAGGGGCACCTACAATGAGCAGTTCTTC. Amino acids: CASSRDRGTYNEQFF. This sequence joins TRBV27 and TRBJ2-1, with 10 bases matching TRBD1. The germline V gene has CDR1 MNHEY and CDR2 SMNVEV (reference sequence). This CDR3 is 15 amino acids long. V lost 6 bases and J lost 2; bases outside the gene matches: 4.

CDR3 residues: CASRTRVGYGYTF. The CDR3 DNA reads as TGTGCCAGCCGGACGCGGGTTGGCTATGGCTACACCTTC. This chain uses TRBV6-5 with TRBJ1-2, with D hard to call. Deletions cut 8 bases from V and 4 bases from J, with 14 bases between. The CDR3 contains 13 residues. Germline V gives CDR1 MNHEY, CDR2 SVGAGI.

The chain recombines TRBV27 with TRBJ1-6; TRBD1 agrees at 8 bases. The J segment lost 6 bases and the V segment lost 0 bases, leaving 4 bases of the junction unmatched. The CDR3 is made up of 16 amino acids. Per germline, CDR1 MNHEY and CDR2 SMNVEV (reference sequence). The CDR3 nucleotides are TGTGCCAGCAGTTTATCAGGACAGGGCCGTAATTCACCCCTCCACTTT. Its translation is CASSLSGQGRNSPLHF.

The chain uses TRBV18 and TRBJ2-3; no clear D. V dropped 0 bases and J dropped 0 bases, with 10 bases sitting between them. This CDR3 has 16 amino acids. Germline V gives CDR1 KGHSH, CDR2 LQKENI. CDR3: CASSPPGRSSTDTQYF. CDR3 bases: TGTGCCAGCTCACCACCCGGACGCTCTAGCACAGATACGCAGTATTTT.

The chain couples TRBV9 to TRBJ2-3, with 12 bases that match TRBD2. The V gene end was trimmed by 0 bases and the J gene end by 5 bases; junction bases not matched to a gene: 7. Germline-derived CDR1 and CDR2 are SGDLS and YYNGEE. This CDR3 comprises 17 residues. CDR3 amino acids: CASSVGASGGAIDTQYF. CDR3 DNA: TGTGCCAGCAGCGTAGGAGCTAGCGGGGGGGCTATAGATACGCAGTATTTT.

The genes are TRBV5-1 and TRBJ1-2; D is unresolved. The CDR3 has 13 residues. CDR1 SGHRS and CDR2 YFSETQ come from the germline V gene. V lost 1 base, J lost 6 bases, and 10 bases lay in between. CDR3 DNA: TGCGCCAGCAGCTTGAGGTACACAGATGGCTACACCTTC. This translates into CASSLRYTDGYTF.